The 11 T cell receptor beta chains below were found in one sample sequenced in a study of response to subunit inactivated influenza vaccine. From the RT-PCR reads, TCRdb called clonotypes with MiXCR, one entry per CDR3 protein. Among hundreds of thousands of distinct CDR3 sequences, around 10% were seen once, and the ten largest hold around 10%. The sample also formed part of further work on T cells expressing NK-cell markers. As that study records: 5'RACE template switching with UMIs generated TCR beta cDNA.

Source: PBMCs from blood, taken on the day of vaccination. The receptors derive from a man between 50 and 59 years old who received an inactivated influenza vaccine.

This clonotype occurred many times. The rearrangement uses TRBV4-1 and TRBJ1-5; 7 bases are shared with TRBD1. This CDR3 comprises 17 residues. Germline V lookup: CDR1 MGHRA, CDR2 YSYEKL. After removal of 0 bases from V and 1 base from J, the junction contained 6 bases not matched to a gene. CDR3 nucleotide sequence: TGCGCCAGCAGCCAAGATTTTCCAGGGGGGAGCAATCAGCCCCAGCATTTT. Translating gives CASSQDFPGGSNQPQHF.

A few counts support this clonotype. The V gene is TRBV24-1, the J gene TRBJ2-3, with D perhaps TRBD1 or TRBD2 (5 bases each). Between the trimmed V and J ends, which lost 3 bases and 0 bases, there was a span of 12 bases. Germline CDR1 KGHDR, CDR2 SFDVKD. This CDR3 region has 16 residues. CDR3 in DNA: TGTGCCACCAGTGATCCAATCCGGGACAGCACAGATACGCAGTATTTT. As protein: CATSDPIRDSTDTQYF.

The rearrangement links TRBV12-3 or TRBV12-4 to TRBJ2-3, with 9 bases fitting TRBD1. V lost 5 bases to trimming and J lost 4 bases; unmatched junction nucleotides: 4. The CDR3 has 14 residues. The CDR3 DNA reads as TGTGCCAGCAGTACGAGGACAGGGGCAGATACGCAGTATTTT. Its translation is CASSTRTGADTQYF.

This clonotype was recorded many times. The rearrangement uses TRBV7-2 and TRBJ2-2, with no clear D. The CDR3 runs to 14 residues. V lost 5 bases, J lost 4 bases, and 11 bases lay in between. Germline V CDR1 and CDR2: SGHTA, FQGNSA. The CDR3, as DNA: TGTGCCAGCAGCCCCCATATGAGCACCGGGGAGCTGTTTTTT. Its translation is CASSPHMSTGELFF.

This clonotype was seen more than once but under ten times. The rearrangement joins TRBV13 to TRBJ2-3, with a tentative D call TRBD2 (5 bases). Germline V gene sequence: CDR1 PRHDT, CDR2 FYEKMQ (reference sequence). The CDR3 consists of 16 residues. Trimming took off 2 bases at V and 2 bases at J, with 14 bases between the two ends. DNA for the CDR3: TGTGCCAGCAGCTTATGGGCTAGCCCAATCACAGATACGCAGTATTTT. As protein: CASSLWASPITDTQYF.

This clonotype was seen a few times. V and J are TRBV6-1 and TRBJ2-3; 9 positions agree with TRBD2. The CDR3 is 16 amino acids. The germline CDR1 and CDR2 sequences are MNHNS and SASEGT. The J segment lost 5 bases and the V segment lost 7 bases, leaving 13 bases of the junction unmatched. CDR3 protein: CASTPRRGGLGDTQYF. The CDR3 DNA reads TGTGCCAGCACCCCTCGGCGGGGGGGCCTGGGAGATACGCAGTATTTT.

This chain connects TRBV6-5 to TRBJ2-1; 7 nucleotides agree with TRBD2. CDR3 size: 17 residues. With 2 bases clipped from V and 3 bases from J, the junction kept 10 bases outside the gene matches. Germline V gene sequence: CDR1 MNHEY, CDR2 SVGAGI. The CDR3 DNA follows: TGTGCCAGCAGTTACAGTCGCGGACTAGGAGGCTACAATGAGCAGTTCTTC. Translation: CASSYSRGLGGYNEQFF.

The V and J genes are TRBV4-3 and TRBJ2-3; D is perhaps TRBD2 (5 bases). Germline loops: CDR1 LGHNA, CDR2 YSLEER. The CDR3 is 16 amino acids. Trimming left V 0 bases short and J 4 bases short, with 14 bases between. The CDR3: CASSQDAVLEADTQYF. CDR3 nucleotides: TGCGCCAGCAGCCAAGATGCCGTTTTGGAGGCAGATACGCAGTATTTT.

This clonotype was found a few times. This rearrangement joins TRBV12-3 or TRBV12-4 to TRBJ2-7; D remains ambiguous. The CDR3 spans 14 residues. V shed 2 bases and J shed 3 bases, with 11 bases lying between them. CDR3 sequence reads: CASSLLPKHYEQYF. The CDR3 region has the DNA TGTGCCAGCAGTTTATTACCCAAGCACTACGAGCAGTACTTC.

This clonotype has only a few counts. The chain combines TRBV2 with TRBJ2-3; D remains ambiguous. This CDR3 contains 12 residues. CDR1 and CDR2 from the germline V gene are SNHLY and FYNNEI. The ends were cut back, 3 bases at V and 4 bases at J, with 5 bases in the middle. This chain's CDR3 is CASSENPDTQYF. CDR3 DNA: TGTGCCAGCAGTGAGAACCCAGATACGCAGTATTTT.

This chain connects TRBV2 to TRBJ2-7; 7 bases align to TRBD2. The CDR3 is 11 residues long. The V gene end was trimmed by 4 bases and the J gene end by 8 bases; junction bases not matched to a gene: 2. Germline V gives CDR1 SNHLY, CDR2 FYNNEI. This CDR3 reads CASSGDYKQYF. The CDR3 DNA reads as TGTGCCAGCAGTGGGGACTATAAGCAGTACTTC.